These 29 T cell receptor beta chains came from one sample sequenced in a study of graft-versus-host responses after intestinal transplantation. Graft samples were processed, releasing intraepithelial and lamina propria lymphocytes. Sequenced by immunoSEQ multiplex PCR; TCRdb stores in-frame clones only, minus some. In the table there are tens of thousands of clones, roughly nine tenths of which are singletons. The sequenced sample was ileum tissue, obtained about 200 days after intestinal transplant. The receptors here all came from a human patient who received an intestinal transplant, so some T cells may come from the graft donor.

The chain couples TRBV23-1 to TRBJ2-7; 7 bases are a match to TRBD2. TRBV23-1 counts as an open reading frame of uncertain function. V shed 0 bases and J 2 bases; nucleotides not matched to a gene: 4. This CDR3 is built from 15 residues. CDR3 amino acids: CASSQSGGGAYEQYF. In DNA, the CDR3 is TGCGCCAGCAGTCAATCGGGCGGGGGAGCCTACGAGCAGTACTTC.

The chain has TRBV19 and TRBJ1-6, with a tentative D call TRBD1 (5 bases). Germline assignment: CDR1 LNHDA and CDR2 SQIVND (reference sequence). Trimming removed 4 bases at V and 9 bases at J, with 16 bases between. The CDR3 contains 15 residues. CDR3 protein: CASSRGRWGFSPLHF. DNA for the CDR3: TGTGCCAGTAGTAGGGGACGGTGGGGGTTTTCACCCCTCCACTTT.

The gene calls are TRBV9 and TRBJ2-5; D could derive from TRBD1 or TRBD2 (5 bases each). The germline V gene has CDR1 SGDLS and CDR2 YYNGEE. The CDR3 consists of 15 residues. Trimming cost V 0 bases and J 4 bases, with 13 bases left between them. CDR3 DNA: TGTGCCAGCAGCGTAGATTTGGGGGTCGGAGAGACCCAGTACTTC. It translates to CASSVDLGVGETQYF.

The CDR3 protein is CASSLEGGPYEQYF. Written as DNA, the CDR3 is TGTGCCAGCAGCTTGGAAGGGGGCCCCTACGAGCAGTACTTC. V gene TRBV5-6 combines with J gene TRBJ2-7; the match to TRBD1 covers 7 bases. CDR3 length equals 14 residues. Germline values: CDR1 SGHDT, CDR2 YYEEEE. V lost 0 bases and J lost 2; bases outside the gene matches: 2. The full variable domain, in which reference TRBV5-6 and TRBJ2-7 provide the parts outside the CDR3, is DAGVTQSPTHLIKTRGQQVTLRCSPKSGHDTVSWYQQALGQGPQFIFQYYEEEERQRGNFPDRFSGHQFPNYSSELNVNALLLGDSALYLCASSLEGGPYEQYFGPGTRLTVT.

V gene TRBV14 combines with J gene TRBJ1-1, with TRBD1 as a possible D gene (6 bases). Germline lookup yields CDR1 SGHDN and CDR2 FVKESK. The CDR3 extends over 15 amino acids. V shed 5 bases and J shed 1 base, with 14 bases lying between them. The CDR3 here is CASSRNRAWNTEAFF. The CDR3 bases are TGTGCCAGCAGCAGAAACAGGGCATGGAACACTGAAGCTTTCTTT.

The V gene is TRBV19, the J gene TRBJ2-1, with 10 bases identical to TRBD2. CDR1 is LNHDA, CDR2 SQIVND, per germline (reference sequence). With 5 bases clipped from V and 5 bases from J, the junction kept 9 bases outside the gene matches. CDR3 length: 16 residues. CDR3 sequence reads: CASSPVSGRAHNEQFF. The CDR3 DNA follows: TGTGCCAGTAGTCCCGTAAGCGGGAGGGCCCACAATGAGCAGTTCTTC. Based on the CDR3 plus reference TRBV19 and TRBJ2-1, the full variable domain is DGGITQSPKYLFRKEGQNVTLSCEQNLNHDAMYWYRQDPGQGLRLIYYSQIVNDFQKGDIAEGYSVSREKKESFPLTVTSAQKNPTAFYLCASSPVSGRAHNEQFFGPGTRLTVL.

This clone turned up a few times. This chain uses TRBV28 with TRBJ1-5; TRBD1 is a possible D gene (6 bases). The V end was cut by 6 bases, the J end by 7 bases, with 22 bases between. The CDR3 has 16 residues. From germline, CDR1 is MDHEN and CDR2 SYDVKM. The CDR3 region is CASSPRTEQGRQPQHF. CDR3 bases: TGTGCCAGCAGCCCCCGAACTGAACAGGGTAGGCAGCCCCAGCATTTT.

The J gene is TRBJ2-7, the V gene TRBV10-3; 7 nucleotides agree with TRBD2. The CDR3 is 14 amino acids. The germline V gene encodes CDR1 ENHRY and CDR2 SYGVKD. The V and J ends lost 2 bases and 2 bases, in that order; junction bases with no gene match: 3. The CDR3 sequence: CAISETSEAYEQYF. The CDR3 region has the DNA TGTGCCATCAGTGAGACTAGCGAGGCCTACGAGCAGTACTTC.

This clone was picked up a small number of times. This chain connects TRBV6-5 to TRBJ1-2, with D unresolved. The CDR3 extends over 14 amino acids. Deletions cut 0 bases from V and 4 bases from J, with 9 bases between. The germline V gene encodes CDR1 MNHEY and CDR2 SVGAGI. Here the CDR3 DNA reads TGTGCCAGCAGTTACTCGGCAGGCGTCTATGGCTACACCTTC. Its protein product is CASSYSAGVYGYTF.

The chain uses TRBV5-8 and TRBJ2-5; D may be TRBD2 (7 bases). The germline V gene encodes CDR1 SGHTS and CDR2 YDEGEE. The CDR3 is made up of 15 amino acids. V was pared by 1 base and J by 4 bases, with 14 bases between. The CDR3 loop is CASSLIRGGLETQYF. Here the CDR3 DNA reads TGTGCCAGCAGCTTGATCCGCGGGGGCCTAGAGACCCAGTACTTC.

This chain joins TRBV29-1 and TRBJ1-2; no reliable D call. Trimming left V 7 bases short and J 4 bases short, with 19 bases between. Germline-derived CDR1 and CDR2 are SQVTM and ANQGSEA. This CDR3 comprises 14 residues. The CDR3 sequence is CSAADPAKIYGYTF. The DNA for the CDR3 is TGCAGCGCTGCGGACCCCGCCAAGATCTATGGCTACACCTTC.

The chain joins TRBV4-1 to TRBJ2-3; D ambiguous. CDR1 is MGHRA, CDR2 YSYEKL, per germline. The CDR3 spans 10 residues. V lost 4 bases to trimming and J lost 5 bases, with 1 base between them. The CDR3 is CASSRDTQYF. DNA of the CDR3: TGCGCCAGCAGCCGAGATACGCAGTATTTT.

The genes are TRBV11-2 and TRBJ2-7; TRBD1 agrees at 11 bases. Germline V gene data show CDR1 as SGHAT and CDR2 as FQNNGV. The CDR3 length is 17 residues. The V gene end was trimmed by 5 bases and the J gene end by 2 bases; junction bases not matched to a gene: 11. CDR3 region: CASSPGTGGKEAYEQYF. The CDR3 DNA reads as TGTGCCAGCAGCCCCGGGACAGGGGGAAAAGAAGCCTACGAGCAGTACTTC.

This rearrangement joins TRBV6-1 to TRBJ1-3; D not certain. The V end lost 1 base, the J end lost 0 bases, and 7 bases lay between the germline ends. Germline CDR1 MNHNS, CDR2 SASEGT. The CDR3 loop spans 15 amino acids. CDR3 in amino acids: CASSEGTVSGNTIYF. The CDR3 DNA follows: TGTGCCAGCAGTGAAGGGACCGTCTCTGGAAACACCATATATTTT.

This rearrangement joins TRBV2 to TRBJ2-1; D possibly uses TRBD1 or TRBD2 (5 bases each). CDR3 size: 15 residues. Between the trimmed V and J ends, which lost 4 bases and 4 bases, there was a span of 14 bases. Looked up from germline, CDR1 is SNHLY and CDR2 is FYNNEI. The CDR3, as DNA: TGTGCCAGCAGTGCCGGGACGTACAGATACAATGAGCAGTTCTTC. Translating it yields CASSAGTYRYNEQFF.

CDR3 DNA sequence: TGTGCCAGCAGTTTAGGGACGGGACCTAGCAATCAGCCCCAGCATTTT. Its translation: CASSLGTGPSNQPQHF. The chain combines TRBV28 with TRBJ1-5, with D possibly matching TRBD1 (5 bases). V was pared by 2 bases and J by 0 bases, with 11 bases between. CDR3 length equals 16 residues. CDR1 is MDHEN and CDR2 is SYDVKM in the germline V gene.

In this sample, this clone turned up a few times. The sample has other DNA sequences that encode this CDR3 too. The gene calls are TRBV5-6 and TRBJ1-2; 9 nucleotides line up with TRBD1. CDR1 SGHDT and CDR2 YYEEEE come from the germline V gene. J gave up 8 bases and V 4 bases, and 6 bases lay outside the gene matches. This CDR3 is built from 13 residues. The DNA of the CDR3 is TGTGCCAGCAGCGCGACAGGGGGGCCGGGCTACACCTTC. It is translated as CASSATGGPGYTF.

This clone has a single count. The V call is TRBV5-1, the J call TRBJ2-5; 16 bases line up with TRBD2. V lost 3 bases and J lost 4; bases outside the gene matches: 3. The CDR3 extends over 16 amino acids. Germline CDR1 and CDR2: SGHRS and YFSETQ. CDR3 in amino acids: CASSSGTSGGAETQYF. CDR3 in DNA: TGCGCCAGCAGCTCCGGGACTAGCGGGGGGGCAGAGACCCAGTACTTC.

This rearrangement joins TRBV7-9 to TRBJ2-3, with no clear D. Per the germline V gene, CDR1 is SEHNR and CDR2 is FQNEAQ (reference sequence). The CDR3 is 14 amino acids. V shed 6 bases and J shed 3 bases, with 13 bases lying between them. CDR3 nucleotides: TGTGCCAGCAGTCCCCAGGCACGGACAGATACGCAGTATTTT. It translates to CASSPQARTDTQYF.

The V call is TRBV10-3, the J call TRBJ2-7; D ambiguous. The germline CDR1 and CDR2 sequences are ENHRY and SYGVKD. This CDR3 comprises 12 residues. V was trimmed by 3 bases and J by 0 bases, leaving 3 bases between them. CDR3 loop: CAISDISYEQYF. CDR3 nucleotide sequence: TGTGCCATCAGTGACATCTCCTACGAGCAGTACTTC.

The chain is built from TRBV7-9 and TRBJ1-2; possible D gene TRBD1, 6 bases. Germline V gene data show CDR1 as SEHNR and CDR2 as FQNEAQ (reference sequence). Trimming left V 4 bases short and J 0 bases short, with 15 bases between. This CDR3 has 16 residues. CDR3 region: CASSSKNREANYGYTF. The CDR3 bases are TGTGCCAGCAGCTCTAAAAACAGGGAAGCTAACTATGGCTACACCTTC.

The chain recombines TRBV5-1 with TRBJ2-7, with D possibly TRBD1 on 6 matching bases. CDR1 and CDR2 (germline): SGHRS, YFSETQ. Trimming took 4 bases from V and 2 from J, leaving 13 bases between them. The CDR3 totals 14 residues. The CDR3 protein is CASSMVDSTYEQYF. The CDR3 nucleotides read TGCGCCAGCAGCATGGTGGACAGCACCTACGAGCAGTACTTC.

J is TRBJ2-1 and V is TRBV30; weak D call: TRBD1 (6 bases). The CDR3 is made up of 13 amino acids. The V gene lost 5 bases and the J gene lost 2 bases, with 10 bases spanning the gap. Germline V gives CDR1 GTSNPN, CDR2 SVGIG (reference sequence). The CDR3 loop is CAWDRDTYNEQFF. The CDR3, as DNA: TGTGCCTGGGACCGGGACACCTACAATGAGCAGTTCTTC.

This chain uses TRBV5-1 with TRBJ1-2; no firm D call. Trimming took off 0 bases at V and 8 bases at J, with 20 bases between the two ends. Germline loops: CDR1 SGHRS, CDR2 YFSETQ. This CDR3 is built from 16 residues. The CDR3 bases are TGCGCCAGCAGCTTGGGTCGGGCCTTTGCCGCCCAGGGCTACACCTTC. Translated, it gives CASSLGRAFAAQGYTF.

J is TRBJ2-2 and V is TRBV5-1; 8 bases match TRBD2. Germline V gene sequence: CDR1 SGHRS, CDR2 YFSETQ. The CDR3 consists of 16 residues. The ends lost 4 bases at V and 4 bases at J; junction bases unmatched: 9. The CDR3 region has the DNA TGCGCCAGCAGCAGCCCGGGACTAGTGGGCACCGGGGAGCTGTTTTTT. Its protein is CASSSPGLVGTGELFF.

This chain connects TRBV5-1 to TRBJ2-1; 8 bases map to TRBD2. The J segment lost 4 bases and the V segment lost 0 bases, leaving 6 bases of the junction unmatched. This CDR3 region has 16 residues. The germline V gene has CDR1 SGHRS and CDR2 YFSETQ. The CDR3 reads CASSLASSGSYNEQFF. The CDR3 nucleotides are TGCGCCAGCAGCTTGGCGTCTAGCGGGTCTTACAATGAGCAGTTCTTC.

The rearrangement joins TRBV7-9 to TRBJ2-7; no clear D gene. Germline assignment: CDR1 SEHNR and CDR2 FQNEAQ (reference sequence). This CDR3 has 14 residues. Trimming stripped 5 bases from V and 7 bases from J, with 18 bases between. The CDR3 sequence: CASSPSPLNVEQYF. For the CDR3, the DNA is TGTGCCAGCAGCCCATCTCCCTTGAATGTTGAGCAGTACTTC. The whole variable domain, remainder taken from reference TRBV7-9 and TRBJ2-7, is DTGVSQNPRHKITKRGQNVTFRCDPISEHNRLYWYRQTLGQGPEFLTYFQNEAQLEKSRLLSDRFSAERPKGSFSTLEIQRTEQGDSAMYLCASSPSPLNVEQYFGPGTRLTVT.

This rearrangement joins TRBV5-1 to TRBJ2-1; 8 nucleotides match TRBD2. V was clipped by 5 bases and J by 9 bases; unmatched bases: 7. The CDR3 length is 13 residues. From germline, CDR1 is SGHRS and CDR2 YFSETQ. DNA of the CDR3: TGCGCCAGCAGACTAGCGGTTGGGAGTGAGCAGTTCTTC. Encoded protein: CASRLAVGSEQFF.

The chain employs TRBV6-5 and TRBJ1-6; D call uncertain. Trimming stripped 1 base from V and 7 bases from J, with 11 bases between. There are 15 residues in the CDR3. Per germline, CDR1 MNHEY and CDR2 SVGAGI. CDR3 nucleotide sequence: TGTGCCAGCAGTTACTTATTGGGGAGGAATTCACCCCTCCACTTT. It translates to CASSYLLGRNSPLHF.